Listed here are 25 T cell receptor beta chains from one sample, sequenced in a study of OX40 agonist ivuxolimab in advanced cancers. This table comes from immunoSEQ multiplex PCR, and its TCRdb copy is limited to in-frame clones, with some not included. The table records just under 65,000 clones, more than 80% of them present only once. Sample: CD4+ or CD8+ T cells sorted from blood, taken in a trial of the OX40 agonist ivuxolimab. The receptors originated from an adult with an advanced solid tumor such as melanoma, head and neck, liver or kidney cancer.

This chain joins TRBV5-1 and TRBJ1-1; D might be TRBD1 (6 bases). The CDR3 consists of 13 residues. Germline assignment: CDR1 SGHRS and CDR2 YFSETQ. V lost 4 bases and J lost 5, with 12 bases in between. CDR3 DNA: TGCGCCAGCAGCGGAAAAAGGGGGACTGAAGCTTTCTTT. Protein: CASSGKRGTEAFF.

The chain has TRBV7-2 and TRBJ2-1; D is unresolved. CDR3 length: 12 amino acids. The V and J ends lost 3 bases and 9 bases respectively, with 9 bases between them. CDR1 and CDR2 from the germline V gene are SGHTA and FQGNSA. CDR3 in amino acids: CASSFVSAEQFF. Here the CDR3 DNA reads TGTGCCAGCAGCTTTGTATCCGCTGAGCAGTTCTTC.

V is TRBV19 and J is TRBJ2-1; TRBD2 matches at 14 bases. Germline loops: CDR1 LNHDA, CDR2 SQIVND (reference sequence). After removal of 3 bases from V and 9 bases from J, the junction contained 1 base not matched to a gene. The length of the CDR3 is 14 residues. This chain's CDR3 is CASSIGTSGSEQFF. CDR3 nucleotide sequence: TGTGCCAGTAGTATCGGGACTAGCGGGAGTGAGCAGTTCTTC.

This chain links TRBV19 with TRBJ1-1, with D hard to call. Deletions cut 5 bases from V and 2 bases from J, with 12 bases between. This CDR3 has 14 amino acids. Germline V CDR1 and CDR2: LNHDA, SQIVND (reference sequence). In DNA form, the CDR3 reads TGTGCCAGTAGTTCCCCCCCAGGAAACACTGAAGCTTTCTTT. This sequence encodes CASSSPPGNTEAFF.

This clone was seen only once. This rearrangement joins TRBV11-2 to TRBJ1-2; possibly TRBD1 for D (6 bases). This CDR3 region has 15 residues. CDR1 is SGHAT, CDR2 FQNNGV, per germline. V dropped 5 bases and J dropped 5 bases, with 18 bases sitting between them. CDR3 in amino acids: CASSQDPRGRYGYTF. The CDR3, as DNA: TGTGCCAGCAGCCAAGATCCCAGGGGTCGTTATGGCTACACCTTC.

The chain links TRBV30 to TRBJ2-6; D possibly matches TRBD1 or TRBD2 (6 bases each). Germline values: CDR1 GTSNPN, CDR2 SVGIG (reference sequence). The germline V and J ends were trimmed by 0 bases and 1 base, with 10 bases remaining between them. The CDR3 totals 16 residues. The CDR3 coding sequence is TGTGCCTGGAGTGTTAGGGGGAGGTCTGGGGCCAACGTCCTGACTTTC. Translating it yields CAWSVRGRSGANVLTF. The entire variable domain, with the rest obtained from reference TRBV30 and TRBJ2-6, is as follows: SQTIHQWPATLVQPVGSPLSLECTVEGTSNPNLYWYRQAAGRGLQLLFYSVGIGQISSEVPQNLSASRPQDRQFILSSKKLLLSDSGFYLCAWSVRGRSGANVLTFGAGSRLTVL.

This sequence joins TRBV5-5 and TRBJ2-7; 9 bases match TRBD2. Germline lookup yields CDR1 SGHKS and CDR2 YYEKEE (reference sequence). The CDR3 has 15 amino acids. Trimming took 2 bases from V and 6 from J; bases not matched to a gene: 9. The CDR3 sequence: CASSLGLREGLEQYF. The DNA of the CDR3 is TGTGCCAGCAGCTTAGGTTTGCGGGAGGGCCTCGAGCAGTACTTC.

The chain has TRBV19 and TRBJ2-3, with D unresolved. Germline V gene lookup returns CDR1 LNHDA and CDR2 SQIVND (reference sequence). Between the trimmed V and J ends, which lost 4 bases and 8 bases, there was a span of 16 bases. The CDR3 consists of 14 residues. The CDR3 region is CASSKLVVVGTQYF. In nucleotides, the CDR3 is TGTGCCAGTAGTAAGCTAGTTGTGGTAGGTACGCAGTATTTT. Full variable domain (missing parts from reference TRBV19 and TRBJ2-3): DGGITQSPKYLFRKEGQNVTLSCEQNLNHDAMYWYRQDPGQGLRLIYYSQIVNDFQKGDIAEGYSVSREKKESFPLTVTSAQKNPTAFYLCASSKLVVVGTQYFGPGTRLTVL.

V usage is TRBV27 and J usage is TRBJ1-6; 10 bases align to TRBD1. Germline CDR1 reads MNHEY; CDR2 reads SMNVEV (reference sequence). The CDR3 runs 14 residues. V lost 6 bases, J lost 9 bases, and 5 bases stayed unmatched. CDR3 in DNA: TGTGCCAGCAGACCGGGACAGGGGCTTTCACCCCTCCACTTT. This encodes CASRPGQGLSPLHF.

This clone appeared a single time. The chain links TRBV21-1 to TRBJ2-3; TRBD2 was called by the table and not checked on the DNA. TRBV21-1 is a recognized pseudogene. The length of the CDR3 is 17 residues. As DNA, the CDR3 is TGTGCCAGCAGCAAACGCGGCCTAGCGGGAGGGTCAGATACGCAGTATTTT. Translating it yields CASSKRGLAGGSDTQYF.

Of note for this clone: An end of the junction does not agree with germline; a read error may underlie this. Additional DNA sequences in this sample encode the identical CDR3. The chain employs TRBV20-1 and TRBJ1-2, with D unresolved. Germline V gives CDR1 DFQATT, CDR2 SNEGSKA (reference sequence). CDR3 length: 11 amino acids. DNA for the CDR3: TGCAGTGCCCCCAGCGGAGCACGCTACACCTTT. Protein: CSAPSGARYTF.

This clone appeared a few times. The chain links TRBV5-4 to TRBJ2-7; D gene uncertain. Germline CDR1 is SGHNT and CDR2 is YYREEE (reference sequence). V shed 0 bases and J shed 6 bases, with 13 bases lying between them. CDR3 length: 14 amino acids. The CDR3 region has the DNA TGTGCCAGCAGCTTGGCGGCTAGTGGAGTCGAGCAGTACTTC. It encodes CASSLAASGVEQYF.

V usage is TRBV28 and J usage is TRBJ1-2, with D hard to call. Deletions cut 1 base from V and 4 bases from J, with 13 bases between. Germline values: CDR1 MDHEN, CDR2 SYDVKM. CDR3 length: 15 residues. In DNA form, the CDR3 reads TGTGCCAGCAGTTTATTTCTGGGTGGGAGCTATGGCTACACCTTC. It yields the protein CASSLFLGGSYGYTF.

This clone was found once. V and J are TRBV28 and TRBJ1-2; 10 bases align to TRBD1. In germline, CDR1 is MDHEN, CDR2 SYDVKM. CDR3 size: 13 residues. With 3 bases clipped from V and 8 bases from J, the junction kept 3 bases outside the gene matches. CDR3 residues: CASSLGTGVGYTF. The CDR3 DNA reads as TGTGCCAGCAGTTTGGGGACAGGGGTGGGCTACACCTTC.

This chain links TRBV19 with TRBJ1-5; 8 nucleotides line up with TRBD1. V dropped 7 bases and J dropped 2; count of bases not matched to a gene: 4. The V gene's germline CDR1 is LNHDA and CDR2 SQIVND (reference sequence). This CDR3 has 14 residues. CDR3 sequence: CASNPDRGNQPQHF. In nucleotides, the CDR3 is TGTGCCAGTAACCCGGACAGGGGCAATCAGCCCCAGCATTTT.

This clone has a single count. The V call is TRBV19, the J call TRBJ2-2, with D possibly TRBD2 on 5 matching bases. The CDR3 covers 14 residues. V lost 1 base to trimming and J lost 5 bases, with 8 bases between them. Per germline, CDR1 LNHDA and CDR2 SQIVND (reference sequence). As DNA, the CDR3 is TGTGCCAGTAGTATAGGAGAGGGAACCGGGGAGCTGTTTTTT. This encodes CASSIGEGTGELFF.

The V gene is TRBV7-8, the J gene TRBJ1-2; 11 nucleotides match TRBD1. Trimming took 4 bases from V and 5 from J; bases not matched to a gene: 9. The germline V gene encodes CDR1 SGHVS and CDR2 FQNEAQ. This CDR3 comprises 16 residues. CDR3 sequence (DNA): TGTGCCAGCAGCTCACGCCGCGGGACAGGGGGATATGGCTACACCTTC. Translated, it gives CASSSRRGTGGYGYTF.

This clone was picked up one time. One end of the junction varies from germline; a read error may be responsible. The gene calls are TRBV15 and TRBJ1-1, with no clear D. CDR3 size: 15 residues. The germline V gene has CDR1 LNHNV and CDR2 YYDKDF (reference sequence). CDR3 amino acids: CATRRDTARSTEAFF. The CDR3 region has the DNA TGTGCCACCAGAAGAGATACAGCCCGGAGCACTGAAGCTTTCTTT.

The J gene is TRBJ2-2, the V gene TRBV29-1, with TRBD2 matching over 7 bases. CDR3 size: 15 residues. Trimming took 6 bases from V and 1 from J; bases not matched to a gene: 8. Germline lookup yields CDR1 SQVTM and CDR2 ANQGSEA. CDR3 amino acids: CSVAERELNTGELFF. CDR3 nucleotide sequence: TGCAGCGTCGCCGAGCGGGAATTGAACACCGGGGAGCTGTTTTTT.

V gene TRBV5-1 combines with J gene TRBJ2-5, with TRBD1 as a possible D gene (6 bases). Deletions cut 4 bases from V and 0 bases from J, with 10 bases between. This CDR3 is 14 amino acids long. Germline V gives CDR1 SGHRS, CDR2 YFSETQ. The CDR3 sequence: CASSPGTHQETQYF. In DNA form, the CDR3 reads TGCGCCAGCAGCCCTGGGACACACCAAGAGACCCAGTACTTC.

The rearrangement uses TRBV28 and TRBJ1-5; D is perhaps TRBD1 (6 bases). With 6 bases removed from V and 0 bases from J, the gap between germline ends came to 18 bases. Germline lookup yields CDR1 MDHEN and CDR2 SYDVKM. The CDR3 is 17 residues long. CDR3 in amino acids: CASSNGGFGPSNQPQHF. CDR3 sequence (DNA): TGTGCCAGCAGCAATGGGGGCTTCGGGCCTAGCAATCAGCCCCAGCATTTT.

The rearrangement joins TRBV10-3 to TRBJ2-7; 7 bases fit TRBD1. The trim removed 6 bases at V and 3 bases at J, leaving 5 bases unmatched. The CDR3 is 13 amino acids. CDR1 ENHRY and CDR2 SYGVKD come from the germline V gene. The CDR3 DNA is TGTGCCATCAGGGACAGGAACTACTACGAGCAGTACTTC. This sequence encodes CAIRDRNYYEQYF.

The chain employs TRBV15 and TRBJ1-1, with D tentatively TRBD1 (5 bases). The CDR3 is 13 amino acids. V was clipped by 4 bases and J by 4 bases, with 10 bases between them. Germline assignment: CDR1 LNHNV and CDR2 YYDKDF (reference sequence). The CDR3, as DNA: TGTGCCACCAGCAAGGTGGGGGGCACTGAAGCTTTCTTT. Encoded protein: CATSKVGGTEAFF.

This chain joins TRBV2 and TRBJ1-3, with D maybe TRBD1 (6 bases). Trimming removed 9 bases at V and 0 bases at J, with 12 bases between. The V gene's germline CDR1 is SNHLY and CDR2 FYNNEI. The CDR3 has 14 residues. CDR3 amino acids: CARGGPGSGNTIYF. Written as DNA, the CDR3 is TGTGCCAGGGGGGGCCCAGGCTCTGGAAACACCATATATTTT.

V usage is TRBV5-6 and J usage is TRBJ2-5, with 8 bases lining up with TRBD2. Looked up from germline, CDR1 is SGHDT and CDR2 is YYEEEE. The length of the CDR3 is 17 residues. V lost 2 bases and J lost 5; bases outside the gene matches: 14. In DNA form, the CDR3 reads TGTGCCAGCAGCTTTAAGGTAGCGGGGCCCTTGGGGGAGACCCAGTACTTC. It translates to CASSFKVAGPLGETQYF.